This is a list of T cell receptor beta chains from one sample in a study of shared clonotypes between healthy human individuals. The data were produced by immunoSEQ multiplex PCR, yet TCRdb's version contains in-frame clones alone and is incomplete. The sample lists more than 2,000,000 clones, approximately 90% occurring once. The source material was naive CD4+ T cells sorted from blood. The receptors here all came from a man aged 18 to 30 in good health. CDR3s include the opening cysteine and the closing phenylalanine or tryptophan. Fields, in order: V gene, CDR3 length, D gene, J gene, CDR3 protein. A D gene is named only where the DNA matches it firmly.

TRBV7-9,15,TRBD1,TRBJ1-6,CASSWPAGGSSPLHF
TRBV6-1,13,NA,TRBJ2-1,CASPTGVGNEQFF
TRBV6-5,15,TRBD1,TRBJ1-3,CASSLGQSSGNTIYF
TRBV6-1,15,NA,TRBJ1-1,CASRPNPGKNTEAFF
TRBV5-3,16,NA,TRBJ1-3,CARSLGTVSSGNTIYF
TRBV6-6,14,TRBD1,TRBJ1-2,CASSFPGQGHGYTF
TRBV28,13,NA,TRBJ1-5,CASRDSLKGPQHF
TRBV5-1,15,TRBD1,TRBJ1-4,CASSRGTGGDEKLFF
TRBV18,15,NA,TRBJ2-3,CASSSQGGSTDTQYF
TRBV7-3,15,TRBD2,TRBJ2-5,CASSLYGGAGETQYF
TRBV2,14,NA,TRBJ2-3,CASSEGSGTDTQYF
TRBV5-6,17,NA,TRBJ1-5,CASSLRVRSPSNQPQHF
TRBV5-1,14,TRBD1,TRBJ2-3,CASSLDRGTDTQYF
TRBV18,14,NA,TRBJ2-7,CASSPRRETYEQYF
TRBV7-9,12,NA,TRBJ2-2,CASSLAGGELFF
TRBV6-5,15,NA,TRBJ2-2,CASRGRGVWTGELFF
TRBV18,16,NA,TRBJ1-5,CASSANRLTLNQPQHF
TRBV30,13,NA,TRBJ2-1,CAWSPGVHNEQFF
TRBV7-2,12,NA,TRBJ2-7,CASSLDLGEQYF
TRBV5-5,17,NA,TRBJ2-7,CASSLAIVKHGSGEQYF
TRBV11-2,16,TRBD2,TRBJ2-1,CASSDRTSGSYNEQFF
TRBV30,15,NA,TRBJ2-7,CAWSRPRDGIYEQYF
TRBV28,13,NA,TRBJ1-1,CASTTPANTEAFF
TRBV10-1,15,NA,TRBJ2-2,CASSSGTSITGELFF
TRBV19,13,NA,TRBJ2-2,CASSIRTAGELFF
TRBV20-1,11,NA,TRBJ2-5,CSARIPPTEYF
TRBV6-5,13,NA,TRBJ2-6,CAIRSLGANVLTF
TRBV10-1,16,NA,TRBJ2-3,CASSEKGLAGTDTQYF
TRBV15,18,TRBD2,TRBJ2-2,CATSRDRLAGSSTGELFF
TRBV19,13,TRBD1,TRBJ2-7,CASSMGQGFEQYF
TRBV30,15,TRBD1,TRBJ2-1,CAWTIGTGVHNEQFF
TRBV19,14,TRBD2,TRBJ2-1,CASSMGLSGNEQFF
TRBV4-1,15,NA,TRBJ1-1,CASSQPYRGDTEAFF
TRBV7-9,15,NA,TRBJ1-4,CASSLGTATNEKLFF
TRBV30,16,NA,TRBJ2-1,CAWQTFDRSAYNEQFF
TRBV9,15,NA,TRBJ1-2,CASSVDVLENYGYTF
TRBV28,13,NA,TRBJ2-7,CASSFTTEYEQYF
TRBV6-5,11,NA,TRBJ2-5,CASSTFETQYF
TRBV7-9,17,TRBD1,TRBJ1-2,CASSLTGTGFEGYGYTF
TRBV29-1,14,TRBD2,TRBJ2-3,CSVVSGGAGHTQYF
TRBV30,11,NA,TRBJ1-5,CAWGENQPQHF
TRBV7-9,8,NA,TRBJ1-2,CASSPHTF
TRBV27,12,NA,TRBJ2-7,CASSSRGYEQYF
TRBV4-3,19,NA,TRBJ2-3,CASSQTLPPTATSTDTQYF
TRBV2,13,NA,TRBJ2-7,CASSEARVWEQYF
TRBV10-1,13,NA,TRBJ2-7,CASSVRGGYEQYF
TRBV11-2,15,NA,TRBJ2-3,CASSGGVSSTDTQYF
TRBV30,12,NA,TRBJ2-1,CAWSVQGYEQFF
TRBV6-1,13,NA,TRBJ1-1,CASSGQANTEAFF
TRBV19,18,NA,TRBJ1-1,CASSGSRGPPRKNTEAFF
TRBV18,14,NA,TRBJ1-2,CASSPRIQGYGYTF
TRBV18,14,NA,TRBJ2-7,CASSPGQANYEQYF
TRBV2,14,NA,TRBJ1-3,CASRGNPASNTIYF
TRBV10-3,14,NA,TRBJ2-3,CAITVDGAQDTQYF
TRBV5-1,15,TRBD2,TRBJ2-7,CASSFRLAGVHEQYF
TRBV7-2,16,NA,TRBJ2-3,CASSKSDSGYTDTQYF
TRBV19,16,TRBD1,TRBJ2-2,CASSTLDRENTGELFF